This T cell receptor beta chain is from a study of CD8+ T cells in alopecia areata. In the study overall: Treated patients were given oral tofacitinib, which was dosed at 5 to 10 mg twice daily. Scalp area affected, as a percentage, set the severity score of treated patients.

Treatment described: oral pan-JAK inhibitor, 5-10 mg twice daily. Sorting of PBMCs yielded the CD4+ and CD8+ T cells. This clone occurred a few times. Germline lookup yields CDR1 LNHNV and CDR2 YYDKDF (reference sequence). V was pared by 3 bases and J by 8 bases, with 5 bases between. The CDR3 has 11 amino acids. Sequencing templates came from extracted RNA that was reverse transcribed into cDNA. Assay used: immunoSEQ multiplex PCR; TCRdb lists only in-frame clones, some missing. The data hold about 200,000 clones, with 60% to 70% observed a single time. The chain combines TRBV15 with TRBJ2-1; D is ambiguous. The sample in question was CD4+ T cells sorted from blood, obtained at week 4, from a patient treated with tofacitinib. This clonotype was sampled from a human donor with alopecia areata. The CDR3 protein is CATSRKYEQFF. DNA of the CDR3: TGTGCCACCAGCAGGAAGTATGAGCAGTTCTTC.